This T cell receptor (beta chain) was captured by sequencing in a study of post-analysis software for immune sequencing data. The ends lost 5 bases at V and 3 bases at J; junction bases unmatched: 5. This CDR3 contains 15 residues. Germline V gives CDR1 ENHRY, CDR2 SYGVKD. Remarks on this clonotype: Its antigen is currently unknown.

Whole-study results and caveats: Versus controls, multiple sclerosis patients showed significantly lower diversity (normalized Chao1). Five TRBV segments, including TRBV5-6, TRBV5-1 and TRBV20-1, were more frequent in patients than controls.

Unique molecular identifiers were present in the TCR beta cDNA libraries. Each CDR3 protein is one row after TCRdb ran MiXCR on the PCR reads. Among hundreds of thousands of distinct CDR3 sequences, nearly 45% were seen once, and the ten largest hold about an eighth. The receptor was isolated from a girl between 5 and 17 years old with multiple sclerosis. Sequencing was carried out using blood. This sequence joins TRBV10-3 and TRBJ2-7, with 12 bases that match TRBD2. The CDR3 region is CAISTLAGGFYEQYF. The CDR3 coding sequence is TGTGCCATCAGTACCCTAGCGGGAGGGTTCTACGAGCAGTACTTC.